A single sample gave rise to the 21 T cell receptor beta chains below, sequenced in a study of T cell responses to AZD1222 COVID-19 vaccine. This table comes from immunoSEQ multiplex PCR, and its TCRdb copy is limited to in-frame clones, with some not included. The data show 110,000 to 150,000 clones, with approximately 90% seen just once and about 3.5% held by the top ten. The sequencing used peripheral blood, collected on day 0 of AZD1222 vaccination. These receptors came from an adult in good health.

The rearrangement uses TRBV9 and TRBJ1-3; D unresolved. The CDR3 has 14 amino acids. With 0 bases removed from V and 4 bases from J, the gap between germline ends came to 8 bases. Germline CDR1 reads SGDLS; CDR2 reads YYNGEE. The CDR3 region has the DNA TGTGCCAGCAGCGTAGCTGGCAGGGGAAACACCATATATTTT. The encoded protein is CASSVAGRGNTIYF.

The DNA of the CDR3 is TGTGCCAGCAGCTTAGTGCAAGCTCCCGGTCTAGCCGGGGAGCTGTTTTTT. Its protein product is CASSLVQAPGLAGELFF. The chain combines TRBV7-2 with TRBJ2-2; D remains ambiguous. This CDR3 is 17 amino acids long. From germline, CDR1 is SGHTA and CDR2 FQGNSA. The V end lost 1 base, the J end lost 6 bases, and 18 bases lay between the germline ends.

The chain employs TRBV30 and TRBJ2-7, with D hard to call. Germline CDR1 reads GTSNPN; CDR2 reads SVGIG (reference sequence). The CDR3 consists of 11 residues. The ends were cut back, 2 bases at V and 6 bases at J, with 8 bases in the middle. CDR3 in DNA: TGTGCCTGGAGTACCTTACTCGAGCAGTACTTC. It translates to CAWSTLLEQYF.

This sequence joins TRBV27 and TRBJ2-5; D is undetermined. Germline V gives CDR1 MNHEY, CDR2 SMNVEV (reference sequence). The CDR3 totals 15 residues. The V end was cut by 3 bases, the J end by 4 bases, with 15 bases between. DNA for the CDR3: TGTGCCAGCAGTTTGGTCGAATCCCGTGGAGAGACCCAGTACTTC. Encoded protein: CASSLVESRGETQYF.

J is TRBJ1-2 and V is TRBV4-1, with a weak D call TRBD1 (5 bases). V shed 3 bases and J shed 11 bases, with 16 bases lying between them. The CDR3 is made up of 13 amino acids. CDR1 is MGHRA and CDR2 is YSYEKL in the germline V gene. CDR3 region: CASSHPQQAHYTF. The CDR3 nucleotides read TGCGCCAGCAGCCATCCTCAACAGGCCCATTACACCTTC.

The V and J genes are TRBV6-5 and TRBJ2-7; D tentatively fits TRBD1 or TRBD2 (5 bases each). The V and J ends lost 2 bases and 7 bases respectively, with 21 bases between them. The CDR3 runs to 16 residues. Germline CDR1 MNHEY, CDR2 SVGAGI. CDR3 region: CASSYEGPSSPSEQYF. The CDR3 DNA sequence: TGTGCCAGCAGTTACGAGGGGCCTAGTTCCCCTTCTGAGCAGTACTTC.

The sample holds one count of this clone. The J gene is TRBJ2-7, the V gene TRBV5-1; D is tentatively TRBD1 or TRBD2 (5 bases each). Trimming shortened V by 4 bases and J by 0 bases, and 20 bases separated the two germline ends. CDR3 size: 17 residues. The germline gives CDR1 SGHRS, CDR2 YFSETQ. CDR3 region: CASSEGPTRLSSYEQYF. CDR3 in DNA: TGCGCCAGCAGCGAGGGACCCACGAGATTGAGCTCCTACGAGCAGTACTTC.

The V call is TRBV11-2, the J call TRBJ1-1; 9 nucleotides match TRBD1. CDR3 length: 19 residues. Per the germline V gene, CDR1 is SGHAT and CDR2 is FQNNGV. V lost 1 base and J lost 6; bases outside the gene matches: 18. The DNA for the CDR3 is TGTGCCAGCAGCTTAGGACTGGGACAGGGTAGGGATAGAAAGGCTGAAGCTTTCTTT. Translating it yields CASSLGLGQGRDRKAEAFF.

V gene TRBV7-8 combines with J gene TRBJ1-2; 9 positions match TRBD1. The CDR3 has 15 amino acids. Germline V lookup: CDR1 SGHVS, CDR2 FQNEAQ. Trimming at V came to 1 base and at J to 8 bases, leaving 8 bases not matched to a gene. The CDR3 spells CASSLVRDRAKGYTF. CDR3 bases: TGTGCCAGCAGCTTAGTTCGGGACAGGGCGAAAGGCTACACCTTC.

The chain is built from TRBV9 and TRBJ1-2; D call uncertain. This CDR3 has 15 residues. Germline V CDR1 and CDR2: SGDLS, YYNGEE. The V and J ends lost 0 bases and 1 base respectively, with 10 bases between them. In DNA, the CDR3 is TGTGCCAGCAGCGTAGCAGGAACGTTTAACTATGGCTACACCTTC. Amino acids: CASSVAGTFNYGYTF.

The V gene is TRBV10-3, the J gene TRBJ1-2, with 7 bases lining up with TRBD1. There are 15 residues in the CDR3. The germline gives CDR1 ENHRY, CDR2 SYGVKD. The ends lost 4 bases at V and 4 bases at J; junction bases unmatched: 9. In nucleotides, the CDR3 is TGTGCCATCAGTGTACTTACAGGGGACCCCTATGGCTACACCTTC. The encoded protein is CAISVLTGDPYGYTF.

V and J are TRBV10-1 and TRBJ2-3; 7 bases line up with TRBD2. The germline V gene encodes CDR1 WNHNN and CDR2 SYGVQD (reference sequence). J was trimmed by 0 bases and V by 10 bases; bases with no gene match: 22. CDR3 length: 19 residues. The CDR3 loop is CANTWMKRGPAYSTDTQYF. The DNA of the CDR3 is TGCGCCAACACGTGGATGAAGCGGGGACCAGCATACAGCACAGATACGCAGTATTTT.

The V call is TRBV6-6, the J call TRBJ1-1; no clear D. The CDR3 has 16 amino acids. The germline V and J ends were trimmed by 6 bases and 0 bases, with 17 bases remaining between them. Germline CDR1 and CDR2: MNHNY and SVGAGI (reference sequence). CDR3 protein: CASSSSMGSMNTEAFF. As DNA, the CDR3 is TGTGCCAGCAGCTCGAGTATGGGGAGCATGAACACTGAAGCTTTCTTT.

This sequence joins TRBV27 and TRBJ1-6; 7 bases agree with TRBD1. Germline V gene lookup returns CDR1 MNHEY and CDR2 SMNVEV (reference sequence). The ends lost 2 bases at V and 7 bases at J; junction bases unmatched: 14. The length of the CDR3 is 18 residues. CDR3 nucleotide sequence: TGTGCCAGCAGTTTACGCCAAAACCCGGGACAGCCGAATTCACCCCTCCACTTT. Translated: CASSLRQNPGQPNSPLHF.

The V gene is TRBV12-3 or TRBV12-4, the J gene TRBJ1-1; D is possibly TRBD1 (5 bases). V was pared by 1 base and J by 7 bases, with 7 bases between. This CDR3 contains 12 residues. As DNA, the CDR3 is TGTGCCAGCAGTTTAGGGGGCCTTGAAGCTTTCTTT. Translating it yields CASSLGGLEAFF.

The chain links TRBV27 to TRBJ2-7; maybe TRBD2 (6 bases). The CDR3 has 15 residues. V gave up 5 bases and J gave up 5 bases, with 19 bases separating them. From germline, CDR1 is MNHEY and CDR2 SMNVEV (reference sequence). The CDR3 DNA is TGTGCCAGCAGTAGTACATCAGGAGGGTGGGACGAGCAGTACTTC. The encoded protein is CASSSTSGGWDEQYF.

The chain couples TRBV7-3 to TRBJ1-1, with D unclear. Trimming shortened V by 5 bases and J by 4 bases, and 11 bases separated the two germline ends. The CDR3 covers 13 residues. CDR1 and CDR2 from the germline V gene are SGHTA and FQGTGA. The CDR3: CASSPKGGTEAFF. For the CDR3, the DNA is TGTGCCAGCAGCCCCAAGGGCGGCACTGAAGCTTTCTTT. Looking up the rest from reference TRBV7-3 and TRBJ1-1 gives the full variable domain: GAGVSQTPSNKVTEKGKYVELRCDPISGHTALYWYRQSLGQGPEFLIYFQGTGAADDSGLPNDRFFAVRPEGSVSTLKIQRTERGDSAVYLCASSPKGGTEAFFGQGTRLTVV.

V usage is TRBV11-3 and J usage is TRBJ2-6, with D unresolved. Germline V gives CDR1 SGHNT, CDR2 YENEEA. V was pared by 5 bases and J by 2 bases, with 7 bases between. This CDR3 region has 14 residues. CDR3 sequence reads: CASSGVPGANVLTF. CDR3 bases: TGTGCCAGCAGCGGGGTACCTGGGGCCAACGTCCTGACTTTC.

The CDR3 DNA sequence: TGTGCCAGCAGTTCGCCGGGACAGGGGGACGATGAAGCTTTCTTT. This sequence encodes CASSSPGQGDDEAFF. The chain carries TRBV28 and TRBJ1-1; 11 bases match TRBD1. CDR1 MDHEN and CDR2 SYDVKM come from the germline V gene. This CDR3 has 15 amino acids. J gave up 7 bases and V 4 bases, and 8 bases lay outside the gene matches.

The chain is built from TRBV2 and TRBJ1-1; D is unclear. This CDR3 comprises 9 residues. In germline, CDR1 is SNHLY, CDR2 FYNNEI. Trimming stripped 10 bases from V and 6 bases from J, with 6 bases between. The CDR3 reads CANDPEAFF. As DNA, the CDR3 is TGTGCCAACGACCCTGAAGCTTTCTTT.

The table lists this clone with a count of one. This chain links TRBV7-9 with TRBJ2-5, with 8 bases that match TRBD2. CDR1 and CDR2 from the germline V gene are SEHNR and FQNEAQ (reference sequence). This CDR3 is built from 15 residues. V lost 1 base, J lost 4 bases, and 5 bases stayed unmatched. This CDR3 is CASSLEAGASETQYF. The CDR3 nucleotides are TGTGCCAGCAGCTTAGAAGCGGGGGCGTCAGAGACCCAGTACTTC.